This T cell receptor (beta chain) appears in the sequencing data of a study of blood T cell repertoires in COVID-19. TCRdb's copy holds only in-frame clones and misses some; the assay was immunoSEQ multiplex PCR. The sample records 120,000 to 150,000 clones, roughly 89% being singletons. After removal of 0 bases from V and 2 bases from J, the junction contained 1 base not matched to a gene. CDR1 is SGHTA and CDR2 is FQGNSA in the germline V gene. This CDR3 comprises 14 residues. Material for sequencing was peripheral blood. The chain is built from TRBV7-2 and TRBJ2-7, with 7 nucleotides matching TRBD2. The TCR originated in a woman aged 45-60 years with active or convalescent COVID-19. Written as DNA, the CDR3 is TGTGCCAGCAGCTTAGCGGGAGGGCCCTACGAGCAGTACTTC. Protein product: CASSLAGGPYEQYF.